A single sample is the source of the 18 T cell receptor beta chains below, sequenced in a study of T cells in Graves' hyperthyroidism and ophthalmopathy (dated 2019 in TCRdb). The library was made by multiplex PCR. TCRdb lists the instrument as Illumina HiSeq 2000. Amplification of TCR beta CDR3 regions was carried out from RNA transcripts. For the first round of RT-PCR on the TCR CDR3, the HTBI primer set was used together with the Qiagen OneStep RT-PCR kit. TCRdb passed the public sequencing reads through fastp at Q25 and MiXCR, retaining productive beta sequences. Rows are unified per CDR3 protein, each entry keeping the most common DNA and genes. This sample has roughly 290,000 distinct CDR3 sequences in its table, and 13% of those were observed once. 7.5% to 8% of the sample belongs to the ten largest clones. The material sequenced was blood. These receptors originate from a woman in her 30s with Graves' hyperthyroidism that later progressed to Graves' ophthalmopathy.

The chain carries TRBV27 and TRBJ2-1; D is unclear. This CDR3 contains 11 residues. The V gene's germline CDR1 is MNHEY and CDR2 SMNVEV (reference sequence). Trimming pared 7 bases from V and 8 bases from J, leaving 9 bases between. CDR3 coding DNA: TGTGCCAGCAAGCAGCACCATGAGCAGTTCTTC. It encodes CASKQHHEQFF.

This clonotype showed up many times. The genes are TRBV10-3 and TRBJ1-5; D call uncertain. The CDR3 sequence is 16 residues long. Germline V CDR1 and CDR2: ENHRY, SYGVKD. V lost 0 bases to trimming and J lost 1 base, with 10 bases between them. The CDR3 sequence: CAISESRGNSNQPQHF. The CDR3, as DNA: TGTGCCATCAGTGAGTCGCGGGGTAACAGCAATCAGCCCCAGCATTTT.

This clonotype was counted many times. The V call is TRBV28, the J call TRBJ1-2; possibly TRBD1 for D (6 bases). This CDR3 has 13 residues. Trimming stripped 4 bases from V and 6 bases from J, with 12 bases between. CDR1 is MDHEN and CDR2 is SYDVKM in the germline V gene. CDR3 in amino acids: CASSSQGRDGYTF. The CDR3 DNA reads TGTGCCAGCAGTTCGCAGGGGCGGGATGGCTACACCTTC.

The chain carries TRBV6-1 and TRBJ1-3; D is ambiguous. Germline CDR1 MNHNS, CDR2 SASEGT. With 6 bases removed from V and 0 bases from J, the gap between germline ends came to 15 bases. The CDR3 loop spans 16 amino acids. The DNA of the CDR3 is TGTGCCAGCAGCTCAGGACGACCGAGCTCTGGAAACACCATATATTTT. Translated, it gives CASSSGRPSSGNTIYF.

This clonotype was counted many times. The chain recombines TRBV20-1 with TRBJ2-7; no definite D call. There are 14 residues in the CDR3. The germline V gene encodes CDR1 DFQATT and CDR2 SNEGSKA (reference sequence). Trimming cost V 0 bases and J 0 bases, with 9 bases left between them. Written as DNA, the CDR3 is TGCAGTGCTAGAGATTACTGGGACTCCTACGAGCAGTACTTC. Protein: CSARDYWDSYEQYF.

This clonotype appeared many times. The chain recombines TRBV7-9 with TRBJ2-7; tentative D call: TRBD2 (6 bases). The CDR3 loop spans 12 amino acids. Germline loops: CDR1 SEHNR, CDR2 FQNEAQ (reference sequence). V was cut by 7 bases and J by 3 bases, with 10 bases left in between. In DNA form, the CDR3 reads TGTGCCAGCATGGGCGGGGACTACGAGCAGTACTTC. This encodes CASMGGDYEQYF.

This clonotype was picked up a small number of times. The chain joins TRBV7-2 to TRBJ2-1; 12 positions match TRBD2. Germline assignment: CDR1 SGHTA and CDR2 FQGNSA. CDR3 length: 17 amino acids. Losses at the gene ends were 0 bases for V and 2 bases for J; bases not matched to a gene: 2. The CDR3 nucleotides are TGTGCCAGCAGCTTAGCGCGGACTAGCGGGACCTACAATGAGCAGTTCTTC. Its translation: CASSLARTSGTYNEQFF.

At least ten counts were recorded for this clonotype. V gene TRBV11-1 combines with J gene TRBJ2-7; D might be TRBD2 (5 bases). The V and J ends lost 3 bases and 4 bases respectively, with 13 bases between them. The CDR3 is made up of 14 amino acids. In germline, CDR1 is SGHAT, CDR2 FQDESV (reference sequence). CDR3 residues: CASSFEAGEYEQYF. For the CDR3, the DNA is TGTGCCAGCAGCTTCGAGGCTGGGGAGTACGAGCAGTACTTC.

This clonotype was picked up a small number of times. Given a much more abundant clone one base away, this may be a read error. The chain couples TRBV7-2 to TRBJ1-5; no clear D gene. The CDR3 length is 13 residues. Trimming pared 5 bases from V and 3 bases from J, leaving 8 bases between. Germline V gives CDR1 SGHTA, CDR2 FQGNSA. CDR3 coding DNA: TGTGCCAGCAGCCCGACTAACAATCAGCCCCAGCATTTT. This translates into CASSPTNNQPQHF.

This sequence joins TRBV6-2 or TRBV6-3 and TRBJ2-7; D gene ambiguous. The CDR3 covers 15 residues. The V and J ends lost 4 bases and 7 bases respectively, with 20 bases between them. Germline V lookup: CDR1 MNHEY, CDR2 SVGEGT. The CDR3 protein is CASSSPTRAVREQYF. CDR3 nucleotides: TGTGCCAGCAGTTCCCCCACCCGGGCAGTCCGGGAGCAGTACTTC.

In this sample, this clonotype turned up a few times. The genes are TRBV12-3 or TRBV12-4 and TRBJ2-5; 9 bases are a match to TRBD2. V shed 4 bases and J 5 bases; nucleotides not matched to a gene: 8. The CDR3 totals 15 residues. The DNA of the CDR3 is TGTGCCAGCAGTTCCGCCGGGACTAGCCTTGAGACCCAGTACTTC. It specifies CASSSAGTSLETQYF.

The V call is TRBV28, the J call TRBJ1-6; D might be TRBD1 (6 bases). The CDR3 is 19 residues long. Per the germline V gene, CDR1 is MDHEN and CDR2 is SYDVKM. V shed 3 bases and J shed 1 base, with 19 bases lying between them. The CDR3 region is CASSFGRGRGGSYNSPLHF. The CDR3 nucleotides are TGTGCCAGCAGTTTTGGCAGGGGCCGAGGAGGGTCCTATAATTCACCCCTCCACTTT.

This clonotype was seen many times. V is TRBV30 and J is TRBJ2-1; no definite D call. V lost 7 bases and J lost 0, with 10 bases in between. From germline, CDR1 is GTSNPN and CDR2 SVGIG (reference sequence). The CDR3 covers 13 residues. CDR3 sequence: CAFASSSYNEQFF. As DNA, the CDR3 is TGTGCCTTTGCTTCGAGCTCCTACAATGAGCAGTTCTTC. The whole variable domain, remainder taken from reference TRBV30 and TRBJ2-1, is SQTIHQWPATLVQPVGSPLSLECTVEGTSNPNLYWYRQAAGRGLQLLFYSVGIGQISSEVPQNLSASRPQDRQFILSSKKLLLSDSGFYLCAFASSSYNEQFFGPGTRLTVL.

This clonotype was picked up many times. The chain couples TRBV20-1 to TRBJ2-7; 7 bases agree with TRBD2. The CDR3 has 13 amino acids. Unmatched junction bases numbered 4, after V lost 3 bases and J lost 2 bases. CDR1 is DFQATT and CDR2 is SNEGSKA in the germline V gene (reference sequence). The CDR3 region is CSASSSGTYEQYF. DNA for the CDR3: TGCAGTGCTAGCTCTAGCGGTACCTACGAGCAGTACTTC.

This clonotype was seen many times. The CDR3 nucleotides are TGTGCCAGCAGCGTAGCTGGGACTAGCGGTATCGAGCAGTTCTTC. Protein: CASSVAGTSGIEQFF. The rearrangement joins TRBV9 to TRBJ2-1; 11 nucleotides align to TRBD2. The V gene's germline CDR1 is SGDLS and CDR2 YYNGEE. V lost 0 bases, J lost 10 bases, and 6 bases stayed unmatched. The CDR3 has 15 amino acids.

The rearrangement joins TRBV14 to TRBJ2-5; weak D call: TRBD2 (5 bases). The V end lost 3 bases, the J end lost 3 bases, and 11 bases lay between the germline ends. This CDR3 comprises 14 residues. Germline V lookup: CDR1 SGHDN, CDR2 FVKESK. CDR3 amino acids: CASSHSLAEETQYF. The DNA for the CDR3 is TGTGCCAGCAGCCATTCCCTAGCCGAAGAGACCCAGTACTTC.

This clonotype turned up a few times. V and J are TRBV7-6 and TRBJ2-5, with D perhaps TRBD1 (5 bases). V was trimmed by 2 bases and J by 5 bases, leaving 21 bases between them. The CDR3 runs 17 residues. Germline CDR1 reads SGHVS; CDR2 reads FNYEAQ. CDR3 DNA: TGTGCCAGCAGCTTACATGGGGCAGTCCCGGGCGGTGAGACCCAGTACTTC. This encodes CASSLHGAVPGGETQYF.

V usage is TRBV4-3 and J usage is TRBJ1-4; 10 nucleotides align to TRBD1. With V trimmed by 5 bases and J by 3 bases, 6 bases remained unmatched. CDR1 LGHNA and CDR2 YSLEER come from the germline V gene. The CDR3 sequence is 16 residues long. This CDR3 is CASSADRGQANEKLFF. The CDR3 DNA sequence: TGCGCCAGCAGCGCCGACAGGGGGCAGGCTAATGAAAAACTGTTTTTT.